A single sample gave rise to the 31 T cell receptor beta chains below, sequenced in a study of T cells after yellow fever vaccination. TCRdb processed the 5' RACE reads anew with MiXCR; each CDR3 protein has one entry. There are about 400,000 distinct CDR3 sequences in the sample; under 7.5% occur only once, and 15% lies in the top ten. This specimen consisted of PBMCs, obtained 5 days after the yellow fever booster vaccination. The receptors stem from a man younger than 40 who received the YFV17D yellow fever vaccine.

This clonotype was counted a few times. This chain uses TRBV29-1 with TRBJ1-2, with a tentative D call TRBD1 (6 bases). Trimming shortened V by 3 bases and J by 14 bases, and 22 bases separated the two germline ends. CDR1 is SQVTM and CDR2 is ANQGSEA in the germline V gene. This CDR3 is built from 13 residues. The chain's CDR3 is CSVDRPGAFVYTF. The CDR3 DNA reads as TGCAGCGTTGATAGGCCAGGGGCGTTCGTTTATACCTTC.

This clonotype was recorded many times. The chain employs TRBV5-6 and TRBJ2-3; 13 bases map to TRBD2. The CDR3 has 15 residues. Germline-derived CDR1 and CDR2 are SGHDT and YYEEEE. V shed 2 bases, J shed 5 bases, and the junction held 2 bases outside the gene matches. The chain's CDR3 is CASSFTSGGGDTQYF. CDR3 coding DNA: TGTGCCAGCAGCTTCACTAGCGGGGGGGGAGATACGCAGTATTTT.

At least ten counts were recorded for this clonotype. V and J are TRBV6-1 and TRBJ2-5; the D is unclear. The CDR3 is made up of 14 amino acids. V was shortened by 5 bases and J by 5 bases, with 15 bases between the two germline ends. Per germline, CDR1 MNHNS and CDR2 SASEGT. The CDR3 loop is CASSKPRPVETQYF. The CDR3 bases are TGTGCCAGCAGTAAACCGCGACCAGTCGAGACCCAGTACTTC.

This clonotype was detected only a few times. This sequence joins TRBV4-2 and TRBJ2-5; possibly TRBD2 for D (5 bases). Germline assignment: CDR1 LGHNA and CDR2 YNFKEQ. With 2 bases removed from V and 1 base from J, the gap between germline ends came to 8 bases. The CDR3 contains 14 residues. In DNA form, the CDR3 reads TGTGCCAGCAGCCAACTAGCCCCCCAAGAGACCCAGTACTTC. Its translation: CASSQLAPQETQYF.

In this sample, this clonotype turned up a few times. CDR3 nucleotide sequence: TGCAGTGCTAGAATCATGGACATCCAATTGGGGGCAGATACGCAGTATTTT. Translating it yields CSARIMDIQLGADTQYF. V gene TRBV20-1 combines with J gene TRBJ2-3; possibly TRBD1 or TRBD2 for D (5 bases each). Germline-derived CDR1 and CDR2 are DFQATT and SNEGSKA (reference sequence). V dropped 2 bases and J dropped 4 bases, with 22 bases sitting between them. The CDR3 sequence is 17 residues long.

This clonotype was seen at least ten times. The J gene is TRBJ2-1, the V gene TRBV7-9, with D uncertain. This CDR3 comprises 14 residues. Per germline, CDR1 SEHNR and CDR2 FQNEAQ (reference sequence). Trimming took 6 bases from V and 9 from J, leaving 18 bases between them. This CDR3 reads CASSPHFRSPEQFF. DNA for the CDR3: TGTGCCAGCAGTCCCCATTTTAGATCGCCTGAGCAGTTCTTC.

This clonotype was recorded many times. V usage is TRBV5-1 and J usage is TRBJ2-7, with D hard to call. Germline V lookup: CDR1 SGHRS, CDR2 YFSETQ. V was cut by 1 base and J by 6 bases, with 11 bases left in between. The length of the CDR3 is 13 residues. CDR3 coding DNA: TGCGCCAGCAGCTTGTTCCGGGCCGGCGAGCAGTACTTC. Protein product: CASSLFRAGEQYF.

The CDR3 spells CASSFSGSGQQYF. The DNA of the CDR3 is TGTGCCAGCAGCTTCAGCGGGAGCGGTCAGCAGTACTTC. This chain uses TRBV7-2 with TRBJ2-7; 8 bases agree with TRBD2. The CDR3 runs to 13 residues. The germline CDR1 and CDR2 sequences are SGHTA and FQGNSA. Germline trimming cut 3 bases from V and 8 bases from J; bases unmatched to any gene: 6.

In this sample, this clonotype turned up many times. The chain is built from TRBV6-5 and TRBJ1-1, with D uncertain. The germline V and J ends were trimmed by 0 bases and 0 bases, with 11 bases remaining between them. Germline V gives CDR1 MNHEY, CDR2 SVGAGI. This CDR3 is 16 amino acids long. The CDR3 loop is CASSYSKAFMNTEAFF. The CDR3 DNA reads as TGTGCCAGCAGTTACTCGAAGGCTTTCATGAACACTGAAGCTTTCTTT.

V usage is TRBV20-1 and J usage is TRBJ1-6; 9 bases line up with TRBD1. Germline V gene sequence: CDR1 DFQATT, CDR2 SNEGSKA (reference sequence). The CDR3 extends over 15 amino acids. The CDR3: CLTNPGQGLNSPLHF. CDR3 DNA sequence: TGCCTGACTAATCCGGGACAGGGACTTAATTCACCCCTCCACTTT.

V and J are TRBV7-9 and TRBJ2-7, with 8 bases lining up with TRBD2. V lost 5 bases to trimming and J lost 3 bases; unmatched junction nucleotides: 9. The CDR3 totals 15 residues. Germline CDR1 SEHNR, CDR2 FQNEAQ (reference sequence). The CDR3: CASSHGGGWRYEQYF. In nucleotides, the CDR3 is TGTGCCAGCAGCCACGGGGGGGGATGGCGCTACGAGCAGTACTTC.

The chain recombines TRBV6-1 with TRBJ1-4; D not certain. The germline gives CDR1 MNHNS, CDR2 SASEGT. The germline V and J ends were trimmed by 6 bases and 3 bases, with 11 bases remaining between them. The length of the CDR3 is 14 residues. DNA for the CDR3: TGTGCCAGCAGAGTCCACGGGTCTAATGAAAAACTGTTTTTT. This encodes CASRVHGSNEKLFF.

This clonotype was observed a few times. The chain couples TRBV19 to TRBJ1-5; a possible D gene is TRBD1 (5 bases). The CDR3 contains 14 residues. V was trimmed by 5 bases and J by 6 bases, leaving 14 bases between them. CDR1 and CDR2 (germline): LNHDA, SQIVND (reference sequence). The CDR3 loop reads CASSPRQTTQPQHF. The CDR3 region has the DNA TGTGCCAGTAGTCCTCGACAGACGACTCAGCCCCAGCATTTT.

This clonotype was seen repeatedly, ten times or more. CDR3 nucleotides: TGTGCCAGCAGCCTTAACACCGGTGGGACCCAGTACTTC. Amino acid sequence: CASSLNTGGTQYF. The V gene is TRBV3-1, the J gene TRBJ2-5; D is undetermined. In germline, CDR1 is LGHDT, CDR2 YNNKEL (reference sequence). V shed 4 bases and J shed 7 bases, with 13 bases lying between them. The CDR3 runs 13 residues.

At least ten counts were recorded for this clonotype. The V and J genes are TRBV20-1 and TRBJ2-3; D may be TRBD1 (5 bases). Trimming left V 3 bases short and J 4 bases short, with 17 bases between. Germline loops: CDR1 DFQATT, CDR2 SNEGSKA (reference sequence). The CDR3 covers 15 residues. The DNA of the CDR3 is TGCAGTGCTAGTGGCCAAAACAGGCTCCCAGATACGCAGTATTTT. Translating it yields CSASGQNRLPDTQYF.

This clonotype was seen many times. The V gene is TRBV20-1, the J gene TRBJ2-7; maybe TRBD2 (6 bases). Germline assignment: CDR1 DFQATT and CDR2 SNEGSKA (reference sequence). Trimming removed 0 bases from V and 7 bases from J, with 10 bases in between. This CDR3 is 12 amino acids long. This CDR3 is CSARDGRSEQYF. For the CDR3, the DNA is TGCAGTGCTAGAGATGGGAGGAGTGAGCAGTACTTC.

The CDR3 bases are TGTGCCAGCAGTTTCCCCGGGTTAGCTAGCTCTGGGGCCAACGTCCTGACTTTC. Its protein product is CASSFPGLASSGANVLTF. The chain carries TRBV28 and TRBJ2-6; D remains unclear. V gave up 3 bases and J gave up 0 bases, with 15 bases separating them. This CDR3 has 18 amino acids. Germline assignment: CDR1 MDHEN and CDR2 SYDVKM.

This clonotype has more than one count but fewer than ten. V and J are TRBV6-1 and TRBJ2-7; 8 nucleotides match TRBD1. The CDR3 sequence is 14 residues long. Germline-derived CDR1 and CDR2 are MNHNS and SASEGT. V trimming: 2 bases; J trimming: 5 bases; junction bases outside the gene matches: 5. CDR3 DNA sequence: TGTGCCAGCAGTGAAAGACAGGGGCGGAACGAGCAGTACTTC. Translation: CASSERQGRNEQYF.

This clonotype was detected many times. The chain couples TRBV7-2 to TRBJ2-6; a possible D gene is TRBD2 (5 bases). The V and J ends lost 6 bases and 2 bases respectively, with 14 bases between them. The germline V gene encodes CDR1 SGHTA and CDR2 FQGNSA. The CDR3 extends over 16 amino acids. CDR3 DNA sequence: TGTGCCAGCAGTGTAGCTTCCGGGACTGGGGCCAACGTCCTGACTTTC. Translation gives CASSVASGTGANVLTF.

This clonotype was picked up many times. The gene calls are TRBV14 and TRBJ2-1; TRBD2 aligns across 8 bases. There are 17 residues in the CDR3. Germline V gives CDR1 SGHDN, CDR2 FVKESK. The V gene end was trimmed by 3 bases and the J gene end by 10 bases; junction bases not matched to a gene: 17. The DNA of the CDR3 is TGTGCCAGCAGCCACTTGAGCGGGACTAGTACCCCCTTGGAGCAGTTCTTC. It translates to CASSHLSGTSTPLEQFF.

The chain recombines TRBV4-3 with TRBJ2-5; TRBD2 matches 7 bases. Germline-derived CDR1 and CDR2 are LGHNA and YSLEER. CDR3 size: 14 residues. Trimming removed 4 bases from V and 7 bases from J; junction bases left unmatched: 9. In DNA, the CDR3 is TGCGCCAGCAGCCGGGGGGAGGGTACTGGGACCCAGTACTTC. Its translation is CASSRGEGTGTQYF.

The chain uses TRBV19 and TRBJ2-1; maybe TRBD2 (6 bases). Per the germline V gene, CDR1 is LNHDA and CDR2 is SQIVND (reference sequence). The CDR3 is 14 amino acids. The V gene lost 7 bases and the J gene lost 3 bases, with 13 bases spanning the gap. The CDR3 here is CASMGGGSYNEQFF. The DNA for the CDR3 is TGTGCCAGTATGGGCGGAGGGAGCTACAATGAGCAGTTCTTC.

CDR3 amino acids: CASRLGTGNEKLFF. Written as DNA, the CDR3 is TGTGCCAGTAGGCTGGGGACAGGGAATGAAAAACTGTTTTTT. The chain is built from TRBV19 and TRBJ1-4; TRBD1 matches 9 bases. J lost 5 bases, V lost 6 bases, and 4 bases had no gene match. In germline, CDR1 is LNHDA, CDR2 SQIVND (reference sequence). The CDR3 consists of 14 residues. The whole variable domain, remainder taken from reference TRBV19 and TRBJ1-4, is DGGITQSPKYLFRKEGQNVTLSCEQNLNHDAMYWYRQDPGQGLRLIYYSQIVNDFQKGDIAEGYSVSREKKESFPLTVTSAQKNPTAFYLCASRLGTGNEKLFFGSGTQLSVL.

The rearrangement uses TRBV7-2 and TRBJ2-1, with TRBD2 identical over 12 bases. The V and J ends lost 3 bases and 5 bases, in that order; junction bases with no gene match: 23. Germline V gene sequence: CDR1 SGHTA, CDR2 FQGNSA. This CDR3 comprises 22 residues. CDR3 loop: CASSFLAGGETLAGGPDNEQFF. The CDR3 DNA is TGTGCCAGCAGCTTCCTAGCGGGGGGTGAAACCCTAGCGGGAGGGCCGGACAATGAGCAGTTCTTC.

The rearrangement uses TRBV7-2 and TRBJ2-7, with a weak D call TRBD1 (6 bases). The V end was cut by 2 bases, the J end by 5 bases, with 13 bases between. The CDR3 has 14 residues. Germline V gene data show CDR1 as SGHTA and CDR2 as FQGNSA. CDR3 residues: CASSLRQGPDEQYF. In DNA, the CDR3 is TGTGCCAGCAGCTTAAGGCAGGGGCCCGACGAGCAGTACTTC. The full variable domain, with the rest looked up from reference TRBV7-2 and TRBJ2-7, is GAGVSQSPSNKVTEKGKDVELRCDPISGHTALYWYRQSLGQGLEFLIYFQGNSAPDKSGLPSDRFSAERTGGSVSTLTIQRTQQEDSAVYLCASSLRQGPDEQYFGPGTRLTVT.

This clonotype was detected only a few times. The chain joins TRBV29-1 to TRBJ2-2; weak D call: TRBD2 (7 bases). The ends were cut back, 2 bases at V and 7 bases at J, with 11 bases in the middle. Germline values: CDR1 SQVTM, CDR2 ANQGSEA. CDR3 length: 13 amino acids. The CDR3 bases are TGCAGCGTTGAATGGGGGGGGCGCGGGGAGCTGTTTTTT. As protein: CSVEWGGRGELFF.

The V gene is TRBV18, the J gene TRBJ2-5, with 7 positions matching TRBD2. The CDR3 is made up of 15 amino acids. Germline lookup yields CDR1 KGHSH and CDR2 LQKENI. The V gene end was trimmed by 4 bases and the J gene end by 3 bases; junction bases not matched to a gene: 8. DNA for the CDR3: TGTGCCAGCTCACATAGTCCTAGCGGCAAAGAGACCCAGTACTTC. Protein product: CASSHSPSGKETQYF.

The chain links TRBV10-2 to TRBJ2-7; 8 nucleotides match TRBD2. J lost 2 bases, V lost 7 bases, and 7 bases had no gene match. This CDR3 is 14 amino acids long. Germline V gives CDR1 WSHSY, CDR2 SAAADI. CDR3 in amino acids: CASTGLAGTYEQYF. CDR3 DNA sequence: TGCGCCAGCACAGGACTAGCTGGAACCTACGAGCAGTACTTC.

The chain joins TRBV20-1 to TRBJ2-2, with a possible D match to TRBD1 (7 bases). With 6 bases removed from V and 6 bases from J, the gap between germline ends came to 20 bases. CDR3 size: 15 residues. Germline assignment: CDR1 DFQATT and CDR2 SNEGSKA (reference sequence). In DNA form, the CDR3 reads TGCAGTGCCCAACCTCAGGGGGGTCGGGCCGGGGAGCTGTTTTTT. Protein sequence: CSAQPQGGRAGELFF.

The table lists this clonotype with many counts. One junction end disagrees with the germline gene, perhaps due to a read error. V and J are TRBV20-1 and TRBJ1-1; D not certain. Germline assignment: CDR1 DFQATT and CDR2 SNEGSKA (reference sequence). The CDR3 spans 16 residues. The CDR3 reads CSARVFSSWGNIEAFF. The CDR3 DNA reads TGCAGTGCTAGAGTTTTTTCTTCGTGGGGAAACATTGAAGCTTTCTTT.

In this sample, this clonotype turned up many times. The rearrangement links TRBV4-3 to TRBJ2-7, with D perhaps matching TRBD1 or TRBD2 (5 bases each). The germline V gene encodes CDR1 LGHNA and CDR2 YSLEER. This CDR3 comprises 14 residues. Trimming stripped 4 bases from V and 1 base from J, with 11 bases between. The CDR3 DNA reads TGCGCCAGCAGCCCAGGGACCTATTCCTACGAGCAGTACTTC. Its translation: CASSPGTYSYEQYF.